The clone carrying this T cell receptor (beta chain) was observed at least ten times. The data stem from a study of Graves' ophthalmopathy and Graves' hyperthyroidism. Using RNA transcripts, the TCR beta CDR3 regions were amplified. Investigators did first-round RT-PCR with HTBI primers, then second-round multiplex PCR. MiXCR was run by TCRdb on the multiplex PCR reads, yielding one entry per CDR3 protein. Of a few hundred thousand distinct CDR3 sequences in the sample, about a sixth were seen once. The CDR3 has 14 amino acids. Germline-derived CDR1 and CDR2 are MNHEY and SVGAGI. Trimming cost V 6 bases and J 5 bases, with 17 bases left between them. Establishment of the diagnosis relied upon clinical symptoms, serum thyroxine, TRAb, thyroid ultrasound and orbital computed tomography.

The J gene is TRBJ2-7, the V gene TRBV6-5; D could derive from TRBD1 or TRBD2 (6 bases each). The source of this sequence is an adult woman with stable Graves' hyperthyroidism. Sample: peripheral blood. CDR3 amino acids: CASRITGTPDEQYF. As DNA, the CDR3 is TGTGCCAGCAGGATCACAGGGACTCCTGACGAGCAGTACTTC.